The clone carrying this T cell receptor (beta chain) has only one observation. The record originates from a study of blood T cell repertoires in COVID-19. Study details: COVID-19 samples from acute and convalescent phases originated in the United States, Italy and Spain. The analysed material was cDNA or gDNA that came from T cells, B-cell-depleted T cells, or PBMCs.

V was pared by 6 bases and J by 1 base, with 9 bases between. Germline V gene lookup returns CDR1 KGHSH and CDR2 LQKENI. The CDR3 covers 13 residues. In the source study's methods: It was from reference gene primer amplification that nucleated cell counts were estimated. Libraries were prepared by immunoSEQ multiplex PCR; TCRdb keeps only in-frame clonotypes and omits some of them. That table is the source of V, J and clone size, and D and trimming were worked out from the DNA. In the table there are 85,000 to 130,000 clones, approximately 88% of which are singletons. What was sequenced was peripheral blood. This clonotype was sampled from a man between 60 and 75 years old with acute or convalescent COVID-19. The chain is built from TRBV18 and TRBJ2-5, with a tentative D call TRBD1 (5 bases). Here the CDR3 DNA reads TGTGCCAGCTCCCAGGGTTTCCAAGAGACCCAGTACTTC. As protein: CASSQGFQETQYF.